The 21 T cell receptor beta chains reported below all come from one sample, sequenced in a study of cytomegalovirus exposure and HLA in healthy donors. Data came from immunoSEQ multiplex PCR; TCRdb stores just in-frame clones and leaves some out. The sample holds 120,000 or so clones, roughly 89% seen once. The sequencing input was PBMCs. These receptors came from a woman under 30 in good health and CMV-seronegative.

V gene TRBV30 combines with J gene TRBJ1-3, with 7 bases matching TRBD1. Germline V lookup: CDR1 GTSNPN, CDR2 SVGIG (reference sequence). The CDR3 runs 16 residues. The trim removed 2 bases at V and 1 base at J, leaving 8 bases unmatched. The CDR3: CAWSTSGGSSGNTIYF. The CDR3 region has the DNA TGTGCCTGGAGTACATCAGGGGGTAGTTCTGGAAACACCATATATTTT.

The chain uses TRBV19 and TRBJ1-1; D unresolved. Between the trimmed V and J ends, which lost 5 bases and 4 bases, there was a span of 11 bases. Germline loops: CDR1 LNHDA, CDR2 SQIVND (reference sequence). This CDR3 has 13 residues. CDR3 in DNA: TGTGCCAGTAGTCAGGTTTTGGGCACTGAAGCTTTCTTT. Its protein is CASSQVLGTEAFF.

In DNA, the CDR3 is TGTGCCAGCAGCGTAGCGGACAACTACAATGAGCAGTTCTTC. Its protein is CASSVADNYNEQFF. V is TRBV9 and J is TRBJ2-1; possible D gene TRBD1, 5 bases. This CDR3 comprises 14 residues. The germline CDR1 and CDR2 sequences are SGDLS and YYNGEE. Trimming removed 0 bases at V and 3 bases at J, with 7 bases between.

The gene calls are TRBV7-2 and TRBJ2-7; D gene uncertain. CDR1 and CDR2 from the germline V gene are SGHTA and FQGNSA. V was pared by 3 bases and J by 5 bases, with 8 bases between. The CDR3 contains 12 residues. The CDR3 sequence is CASSFSRNEQYF. The DNA of the CDR3 is TGTGCCAGCAGCTTTTCCAGAAACGAGCAGTACTTC.

V usage is TRBV2 and J usage is TRBJ2-3, with 7 bases lining up with TRBD2. Germline V gene data show CDR1 as SNHLY and CDR2 as FYNNEI. J gave up 3 bases and V 6 bases, and 9 bases lay outside the gene matches. This CDR3 has 15 amino acids. The CDR3 nucleotides read TGTGCCAGCAGCCCTCGGGGGGTTGGGACAGATACGCAGTATTTT. Protein: CASSPRGVGTDTQYF.

This clone was seen a handful of times. The rearrangement uses TRBV7-8 and TRBJ1-4; the match to TRBD1 covers 10 bases. Germline values: CDR1 SGHVS, CDR2 FQNEAQ. This CDR3 contains 13 residues. Trimming at V came to 5 bases and at J to 10 bases, leaving 4 bases not matched to a gene. CDR3 bases: TGTGCCAGCAGCGAAAGGGACAGGGGAAAACTGTTTTTT. It encodes CASSERDRGKLFF.

The chain recombines TRBV5-1 with TRBJ1-2; 8 positions agree with TRBD1. V shed 4 bases, J shed 3 bases, and the junction held 5 bases outside the gene matches. This CDR3 has 14 amino acids. Looked up from germline, CDR1 is SGHRS and CDR2 is YFSETQ. CDR3: CASSPTGQDYGYTF. The CDR3 DNA sequence: TGCGCCAGCAGCCCGACGGGACAGGACTATGGCTACACCTTC.

J is TRBJ2-7 and V is TRBV27, with D perhaps matching TRBD2 (6 bases). With 3 bases removed from V and 0 bases from J, the gap between germline ends came to 12 bases. Germline V gene data show CDR1 as MNHEY and CDR2 as SMNVEV (reference sequence). The CDR3 is 15 amino acids. Here the CDR3 reads CASSFQARDSYEQYF. The DNA of the CDR3 is TGTGCCAGCAGTTTTCAAGCGCGGGACTCCTACGAGCAGTACTTC.

The V and J genes are TRBV7-2 and TRBJ2-7, with 7 bases fitting TRBD2. Germline CDR1 and CDR2: SGHTA and FQGNSA. CDR3 length: 14 amino acids. After removal of 3 bases from V and 5 bases from J, the junction contained 7 bases not matched to a gene. The CDR3 loop reads CASSLGGLVDEQYF. CDR3 sequence (DNA): TGTGCCAGCAGCTTGGGCGGACTAGTTGACGAGCAGTACTTC.

This rearrangement joins TRBV11-2 to TRBJ1-6; maybe TRBD1 (5 bases). Deletions cut 4 bases from V and 11 bases from J, with 18 bases between. CDR1 is SGHAT, CDR2 FQNNGV, per germline. The CDR3 runs to 15 residues. The CDR3, as DNA: TGTGCCAGCAGCTCCAGGGAGGACGGATATGCACCCCTCCACTTT. It encodes CASSSREDGYAPLHF.

This chain joins TRBV6-5 and TRBJ2-1; D is undetermined. Deletions cut 0 bases from V and 12 bases from J, with 15 bases between. In germline, CDR1 is MNHEY, CDR2 SVGAGI. CDR3 size: 14 residues. CDR3 protein: CASSYSYTRARQFF. DNA for the CDR3: TGTGCCAGCAGTTACTCCTATACTCGAGCTCGGCAGTTCTTC.

This chain uses TRBV6-5 with TRBJ2-7; maybe TRBD1 (6 bases). Between the trimmed V and J ends, which lost 6 bases and 2 bases, there was a span of 11 bases. The CDR3 has 13 residues. The germline gives CDR1 MNHEY, CDR2 SVGAGI. CDR3: CASSPGTTYEQYF. The CDR3 region has the DNA TGTGCCAGCAGCCCCGGGACAACCTACGAGCAGTACTTC.

The chain employs TRBV6-5 and TRBJ2-4; TRBD1 is a possible D gene (7 bases). In germline, CDR1 is MNHEY, CDR2 SVGAGI. V was pared by 4 bases and J by 15 bases, with 25 bases between. The CDR3 sequence is 15 residues long. The CDR3 nucleotides read TGTGCCAGCAGTTCCAGACGGGAGAAACAGGGGCAGTGGTACTTC. Translating gives CASSSRREKQGQWYF.

V usage is TRBV29-1 and J usage is TRBJ1-6, with 8 bases aligning to TRBD1. The length of the CDR3 is 13 residues. Germline V gene lookup returns CDR1 SQVTM and CDR2 ANQGSEA. V was clipped by 6 bases and J by 6 bases; unmatched bases: 4. The CDR3 DNA is TGCAGCGTAACGACAGGGGTTAATTCACCCCTCCACTTT. This gives the protein CSVTTGVNSPLHF.

This clone was recorded once. The rearrangement links TRBV6-5 to TRBJ1-2; D is possibly TRBD1 (5 bases). Trimming removed 5 bases from V and 2 bases from J, with 9 bases in between. The CDR3 sequence is 13 residues long. Germline V gene sequence: CDR1 MNHEY, CDR2 SVGAGI. CDR3 sequence reads: CASSPRQNYGYTF. For the CDR3, the DNA is TGTGCCAGCAGTCCCAGACAGAACTATGGCTACACCTTC.

The V and J genes are TRBV29-1 and TRBJ1-1; D perhaps matches TRBD1 (6 bases). The CDR3 length is 15 residues. Germline V lookup: CDR1 SQVTM, CDR2 ANQGSEA. V lost 4 bases to trimming and J lost 1 base, with 16 bases between them. CDR3 sequence: CSVAYRVARNTEAFF. CDR3 bases: TGCAGCGTTGCATACAGGGTGGCCAGGAACACTGAAGCTTTCTTT.

V usage is TRBV5-1 and J usage is TRBJ2-2; the D gene is possibly TRBD1 (6 bases). From germline, CDR1 is SGHRS and CDR2 YFSETQ. This CDR3 contains 15 residues. The V and J ends lost 1 base and 7 bases respectively, with 14 bases between them. The CDR3 sequence is CASSLIAGGGGELFF. In nucleotides, the CDR3 is TGCGCCAGCAGCTTGATTGCTGGGGGCGGCGGGGAGCTGTTTTTT.

The chain links TRBV12-5 to TRBJ2-7; D possibly corresponds to TRBD2 (5 bases). V shed 6 bases and J shed 2 bases, with 14 bases lying between them. Germline lookup yields CDR1 LGHNT and CDR2 FRNRAP. The length of the CDR3 is 14 residues. The CDR3 coding sequence is TGTGCTAGTGGCACGCTTGGACTCCCCTACGAGCAGTACTTC. This codes for CASGTLGLPYEQYF.

V usage is TRBV6-1 and J usage is TRBJ1-5, with 8 bases fitting TRBD1. Germline-derived CDR1 and CDR2 are MNHNS and SASEGT. Trimming cost V 6 bases and J 0 bases; bases outside gene matches: 1. This CDR3 contains 14 residues. In DNA, the CDR3 is TGTGCCAGCAGGACAGGGGATAGCAATCAGCCCCAGCATTTT. It specifies CASRTGDSNQPQHF.

For this clone: At the DNA level, this CDR3 is encoded by other sequences in the same sample as well. The rearrangement links TRBV30 to TRBJ2-5; D possibly corresponds to TRBD1 (6 bases). Germline V gene data show CDR1 as GTSNPN and CDR2 as SVGIG (reference sequence). Trimming stripped 0 bases from V and 2 bases from J, with 7 bases between. The CDR3 is 13 amino acids. CDR3 protein: CAWSVQGQETQYF. CDR3 DNA sequence: TGTGCCTGGAGTGTACAGGGACAAGAGACCCAGTACTTC.

The chain joins TRBV5-4 to TRBJ1-1, with TRBD1 matching 10 bases. V gave up 4 bases and J gave up 4 bases; unmatched junction bases: 4. Germline CDR1 SGHNT, CDR2 YYREEE (reference sequence). CDR3 length: 14 residues. CDR3 amino acids: CASSNRTGGTEAFF. The CDR3 nucleotides are TGTGCCAGCAGCAATCGGACAGGGGGCACTGAAGCTTTCTTT.